This T cell receptor (beta chain) was sequenced in a study of cytomegalovirus exposure and HLA in healthy donors. Concerning this clone: Its antigen is not known.

Germline V gene data show CDR1 as MGHRA and CDR2 as YSYEKL. V was shortened by 1 base and J by 2 bases, with 9 bases between the two germline ends. This CDR3 region has 15 residues. The PCR made use of 60 Vbeta and 13 Jbeta primers. Sequencing was performed with immunoSEQ multiplex PCR; in TCRdb, only in-frame clones are kept and a portion is missing. The sample consists of around 180,000 clones, about 83% of them appearing once. Whole-study findings and limits: Most subjects had HLA-A and HLA-B alleles reportedly predicted accurately by TCR beta sequences.

The sample comprised PBMCs. The chain is built from TRBV4-1 and TRBJ2-1, with TRBD1 as a possible D gene (5 bases). The sequence was obtained from a woman under 40 in good health and CMV-seropositive. CDR3 protein: CASSQAQGAYNEQFF. The CDR3 region has the DNA TGCGCCAGCAGCCAAGCACAAGGGGCCTACAATGAGCAGTTCTTC.